This entry lists 9 T cell receptor beta chains sequenced from one sample in a study of T cells after yellow fever vaccination. MiXCR, run by TCRdb on the 5' RACE reads, gives a single entry per CDR3 protein. The table includes 450,000 to 600,000 distinct CDR3 sequences, around 16% detected once. The source was PBMCs, collected 4 to 6 days after the first yellow fever vaccination. Receptors were obtained from a man aged 18 to 29 who received the YFV17D yellow fever vaccine.

This clonotype has just a few counts. The chain couples TRBV10-3 to TRBJ2-7; 8 nucleotides align to TRBD1. V lost 1 base to trimming and J lost 4 bases; unmatched junction nucleotides: 12. CDR1 is ENHRY and CDR2 is SYGVKD in the germline V gene. CDR3 length: 17 residues. This CDR3 is CAISEFLGAGTGYEQYF. The CDR3, as DNA: TGTGCCATCAGTGAGTTTTTGGGGGCCGGGACAGGTTACGAGCAGTACTTC.

There are a few counts of this clonotype. The gene calls are TRBV12-3 or TRBV12-4 and TRBJ2-2; TRBD1 matches 8 bases. The length of the CDR3 is 16 residues. With V trimmed by 6 bases and J by 4 bases, 10 bases remained unmatched. The CDR3, as DNA: TGTGCCAGCAGACCTGACAGGGGAAGGGGCACCGGGGAGCTGTTTTTT. Protein sequence: CASRPDRGRGTGELFF.

The chain employs TRBV21-1 and TRBJ2-2. TRBV21-1 is a listed pseudogene. CDR3 length equals 13 residues. Here the CDR3 reads CASSISSTGELFF. The CDR3 nucleotides are TGTGCCAGCAGCATCTCCAGCACCGGGGAGCTGTTTTTT.

This clonotype has just a few counts. V usage is TRBV7-9 and J usage is TRBJ2-2; tentative D call: TRBD2 (5 bases). Trimming removed 3 bases from V and 4 bases from J, with 9 bases in between. Germline CDR1 is SEHNR and CDR2 is FQNEAQ (reference sequence). The length of the CDR3 is 14 residues. The DNA of the CDR3 is TGTGCCAGCAGCTTGGACGGACTCACCGGGGAGCTGTTTTTT. It specifies CASSLDGLTGELFF.

This clonotype was counted a few times. The chain links TRBV4-2 to TRBJ1-5, with D possibly matching TRBD1 (5 bases). Trimming cost V 3 bases and J 1 base, with 13 bases left between them. The CDR3 loop spans 16 amino acids. Germline CDR1 LGHNA, CDR2 YNFKEQ. CDR3 residues: CASSHSGSLSNQPQHF. CDR3 bases: TGTGCCAGCAGCCACTCAGGGAGTTTAAGCAATCAGCCCCAGCATTTT.

The chain combines TRBV25-1 with TRBJ1-6, with D perhaps TRBD1 (5 bases). The CDR3 length is 16 residues. The germline V and J ends were trimmed by 2 bases and 7 bases, with 15 bases remaining between them. CDR1 is MGHDK and CDR2 is SYGVNS in the germline V gene. CDR3 sequence (DNA): TGTGCCAGCAGTGAAGCAGGGACTTACCCAAATTCACCCCTCCACTTT. Protein product: CASSEAGTYPNSPLHF.

This clonotype was seen more than once but under ten times. J is TRBJ2-7 and V is TRBV20-1, with 8 bases aligning to TRBD2. Germline trimming cut 3 bases from V and 4 bases from J; bases unmatched to any gene: 5. The CDR3 covers 13 residues. Germline V gene lookup returns CDR1 DFQATT and CDR2 SNEGSKA (reference sequence). CDR3: CSASGGAWYEQYF. The CDR3 region has the DNA TGCAGTGCTAGCGGGGGGGCTTGGTACGAGCAGTACTTC.

The rearrangement uses TRBV13 and TRBJ2-7; maybe TRBD2 (5 bases). CDR1 and CDR2 from the germline V gene are PRHDT and FYEKMQ (reference sequence). This CDR3 spans 17 amino acids. Trimming removed 8 bases at V and 2 bases at J, with 25 bases between. CDR3 bases: TGTGCCAGCGGGCCCGGGGTTCAGTCTTCATCGACCTACGAGCAGTACTTC. Protein sequence: CASGPGVQSSSTYEQYF.

The V and J genes are TRBV19 and TRBJ2-5, with TRBD1 matching 7 bases. CDR1 is LNHDA and CDR2 is SQIVND in the germline V gene (reference sequence). The CDR3 loop spans 14 amino acids. V shed 6 bases, J shed 2 bases, and the junction held 6 bases outside the gene matches. The CDR3 region is CASSDPGQQETQYF. CDR3 DNA sequence: TGTGCCAGTAGCGACCCGGGACAGCAAGAGACCCAGTACTTC.